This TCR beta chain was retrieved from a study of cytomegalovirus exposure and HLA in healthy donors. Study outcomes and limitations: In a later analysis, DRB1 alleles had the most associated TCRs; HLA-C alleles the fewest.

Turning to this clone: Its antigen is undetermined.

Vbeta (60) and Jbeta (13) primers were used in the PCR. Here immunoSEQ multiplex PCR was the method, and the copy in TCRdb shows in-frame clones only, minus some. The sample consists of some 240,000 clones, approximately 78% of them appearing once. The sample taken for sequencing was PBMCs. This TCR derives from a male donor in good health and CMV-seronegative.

CDR3: CASSASGLAGGRGQYF. DNA for the CDR3: TGTGCCAGCAGCGCGTCGGGACTAGCGGGAGGTCGGGGGCAGTATTTT. This sequence joins TRBV11-1 and TRBJ2-3; 15 positions agree with TRBD2. The length of the CDR3 is 16 residues. After removal of 5 bases from V and 11 bases from J, the junction contained 11 bases not matched to a gene. The germline V gene has CDR1 SGHAT and CDR2 FQDESV (reference sequence).